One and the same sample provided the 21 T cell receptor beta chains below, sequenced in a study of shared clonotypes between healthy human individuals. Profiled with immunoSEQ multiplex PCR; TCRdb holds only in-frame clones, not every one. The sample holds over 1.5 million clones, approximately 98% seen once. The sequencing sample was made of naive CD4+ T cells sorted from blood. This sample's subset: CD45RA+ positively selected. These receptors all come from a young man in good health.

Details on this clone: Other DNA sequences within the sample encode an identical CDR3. The DNA of the CDR3 is TGTGCCACCAGCAGAGATCTAGCGGGAGTTGGTAATGAGCAGTTCTTC. Translation gives CATSRDLAGVGNEQFF. J is TRBJ2-1 and V is TRBV15; 10 positions match TRBD2. The CDR3 runs to 16 residues. Germline CDR1 reads LNHNV; CDR2 reads YYDKDF (reference sequence). The junction had 6 bases not matched to a gene; V was cut back by 0 bases and J by 7 bases.

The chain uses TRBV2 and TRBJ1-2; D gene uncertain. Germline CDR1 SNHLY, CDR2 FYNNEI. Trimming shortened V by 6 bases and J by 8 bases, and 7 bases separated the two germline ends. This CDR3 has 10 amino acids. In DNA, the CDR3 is TGTGCCAGCAGGTCGAGCGGCTACACCTTC. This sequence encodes CASRSSGYTF. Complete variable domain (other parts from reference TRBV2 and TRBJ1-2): EPEVTQTPSHQVTQMGQEVILRCVPISNHLYFYWYRQILGQKVEFLVSFYNNEISEKSEIFDDQFSVERPDGSNFTLKIRSTKLEDSAMYFCASRSSGYTFGSGTRLTVV.

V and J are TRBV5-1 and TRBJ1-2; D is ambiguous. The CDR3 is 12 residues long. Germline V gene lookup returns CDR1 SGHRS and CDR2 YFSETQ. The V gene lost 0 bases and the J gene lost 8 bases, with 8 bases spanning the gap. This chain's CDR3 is CASSLEFRGYTF. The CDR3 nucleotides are TGCGCCAGCAGCTTGGAGTTTAGGGGCTACACCTTC.

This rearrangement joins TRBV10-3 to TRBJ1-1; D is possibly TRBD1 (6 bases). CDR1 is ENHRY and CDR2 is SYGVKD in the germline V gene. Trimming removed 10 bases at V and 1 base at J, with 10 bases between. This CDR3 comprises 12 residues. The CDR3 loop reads CATGQKNTEAFF. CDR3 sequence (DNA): TGTGCCACCGGACAGAAGAACACTGAAGCTTTCTTT.

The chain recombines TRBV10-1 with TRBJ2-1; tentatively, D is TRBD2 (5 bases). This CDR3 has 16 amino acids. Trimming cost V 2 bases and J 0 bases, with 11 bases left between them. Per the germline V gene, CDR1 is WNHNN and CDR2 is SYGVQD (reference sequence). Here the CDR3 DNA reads TGCGCCAGCAGTGAGGAGCGGTCAAGCTCCTACAATGAGCAGTTCTTC. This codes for CASSEERSSSYNEQFF.

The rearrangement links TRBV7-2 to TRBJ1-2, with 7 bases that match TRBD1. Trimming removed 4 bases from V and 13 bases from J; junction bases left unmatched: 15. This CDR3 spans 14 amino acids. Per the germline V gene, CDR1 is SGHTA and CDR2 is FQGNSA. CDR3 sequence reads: CASSWDSMVGVPTF. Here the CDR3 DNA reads TGTGCCAGCAGCTGGGACAGTATGGTTGGGGTCCCCACCTTC.

The CDR3 nucleotides read TGTGCCAGCAGTGAGGGACAGAATCAGCCCCAGCATTTT. This translates into CASSEGQNQPQHF. This chain uses TRBV6-4 with TRBJ1-5, with TRBD1 identical over 7 bases. J was trimmed by 4 bases and V by 3 bases; bases with no gene match: 0. The CDR3 has 13 residues. Germline assignment: CDR1 MRHNA and CDR2 SNTAGT.

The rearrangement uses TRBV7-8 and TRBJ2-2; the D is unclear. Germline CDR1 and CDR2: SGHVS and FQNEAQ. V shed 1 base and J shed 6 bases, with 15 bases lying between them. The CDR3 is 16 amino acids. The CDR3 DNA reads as TGTGCCAGCAGCTTAGAGGTCGGGCGAAAGTCCGGGGAGCTGTTTTTT. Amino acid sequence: CASSLEVGRKSGELFF. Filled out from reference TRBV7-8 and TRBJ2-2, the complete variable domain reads GAGVSQSPRYKVAKRGQDVALRCDPISGHVSLFWYQQALGQGPEFLTYFQNEAQLDKSGLPSDRFFAERPEGSVSTLKIQRTQQEDSAVYLCASSLEVGRKSGELFFGEGSRLTVL.

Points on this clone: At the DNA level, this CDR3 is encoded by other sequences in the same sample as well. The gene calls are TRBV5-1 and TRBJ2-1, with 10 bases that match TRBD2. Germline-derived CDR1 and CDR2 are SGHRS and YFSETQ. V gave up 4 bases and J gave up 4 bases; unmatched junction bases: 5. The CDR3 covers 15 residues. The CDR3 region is CASSLTSGKYNEQFF. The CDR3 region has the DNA TGCGCCAGCAGCCTTACTAGCGGGAAGTACAATGAGCAGTTCTTC.

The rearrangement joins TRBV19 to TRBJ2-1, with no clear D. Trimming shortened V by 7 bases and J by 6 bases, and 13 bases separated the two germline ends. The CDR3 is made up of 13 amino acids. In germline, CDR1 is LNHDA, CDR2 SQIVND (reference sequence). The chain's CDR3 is CASTGKPPNEQFF. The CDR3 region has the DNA TGTGCCAGTACTGGGAAACCCCCCAATGAGCAGTTCTTC.

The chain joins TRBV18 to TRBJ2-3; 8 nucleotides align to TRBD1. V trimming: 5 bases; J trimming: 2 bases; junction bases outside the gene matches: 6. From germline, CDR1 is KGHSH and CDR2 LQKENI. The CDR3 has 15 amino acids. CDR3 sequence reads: CASSVRQGFTDTQYF. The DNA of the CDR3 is TGTGCCAGCTCAGTTCGACAGGGGTTCACAGATACGCAGTATTTT.

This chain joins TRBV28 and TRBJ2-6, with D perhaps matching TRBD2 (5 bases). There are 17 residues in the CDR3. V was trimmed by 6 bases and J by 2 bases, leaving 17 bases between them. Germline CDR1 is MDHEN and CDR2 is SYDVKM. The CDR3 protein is CASSSLLGGTGANVLTF. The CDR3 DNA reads TGTGCCAGCAGCTCCCTCTTAGGAGGAACTGGGGCCAACGTCCTGACTTTC.

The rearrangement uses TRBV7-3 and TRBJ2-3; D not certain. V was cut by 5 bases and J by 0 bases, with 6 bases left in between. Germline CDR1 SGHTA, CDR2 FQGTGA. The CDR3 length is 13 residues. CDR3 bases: TGTGCCAGCAGCCCGGGCAGCACAGATACGCAGTATTTT. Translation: CASSPGSTDTQYF.

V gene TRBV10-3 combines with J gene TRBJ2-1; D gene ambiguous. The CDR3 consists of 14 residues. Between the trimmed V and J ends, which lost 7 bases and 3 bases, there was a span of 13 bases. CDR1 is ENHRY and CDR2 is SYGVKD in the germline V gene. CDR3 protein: CAIKDGDFYNEQFF. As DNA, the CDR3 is TGTGCCATCAAGGACGGAGACTTCTACAATGAGCAGTTCTTC.

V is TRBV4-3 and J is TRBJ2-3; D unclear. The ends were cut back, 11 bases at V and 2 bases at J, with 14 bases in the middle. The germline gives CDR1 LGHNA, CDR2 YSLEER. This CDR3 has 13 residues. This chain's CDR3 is CASAQQNTDTQYF. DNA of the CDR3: TGCGCCTCCGCCCAACAAAACACAGATACGCAGTATTTT.

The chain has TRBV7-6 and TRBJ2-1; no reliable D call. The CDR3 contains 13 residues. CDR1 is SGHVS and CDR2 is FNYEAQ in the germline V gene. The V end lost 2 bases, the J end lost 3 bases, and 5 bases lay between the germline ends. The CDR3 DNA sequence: TGTGCCAGCAGCTTACGGGTCTACAATGAGCAGTTCTTC. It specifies CASSLRVYNEQFF. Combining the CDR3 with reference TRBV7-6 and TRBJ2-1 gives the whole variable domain GAGVSQSPRYKVTKRGQDVALRCDPISGHVSLYWYRQALGQGPEFLTYFNYEAQQDKSGLPNDRFSAERPEGSISTLTIQRTEQRDSAMYRCASSLRVYNEQFFGPGTRLTVL.

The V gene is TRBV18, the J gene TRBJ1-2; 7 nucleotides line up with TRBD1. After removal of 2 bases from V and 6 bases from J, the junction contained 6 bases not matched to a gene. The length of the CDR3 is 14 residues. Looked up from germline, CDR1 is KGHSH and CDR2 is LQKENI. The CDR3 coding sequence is TGTGCCAGCTCACCAAGTAGTACAGGGGATGGCTACACCTTC. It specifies CASSPSSTGDGYTF.

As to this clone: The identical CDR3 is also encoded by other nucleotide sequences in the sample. The chain's CDR3 is CASSYGPNTEAFF. The CDR3 DNA follows: TGTGCCAGCAGTTACGGACCGAACACTGAAGCTTTCTTT. This sequence joins TRBV6-6 and TRBJ1-1; D is ambiguous. There are 13 residues in the CDR3. V was cut by 2 bases and J by 1 base, with 5 bases left in between. Germline loops: CDR1 MNHNY, CDR2 SVGAGI (reference sequence).

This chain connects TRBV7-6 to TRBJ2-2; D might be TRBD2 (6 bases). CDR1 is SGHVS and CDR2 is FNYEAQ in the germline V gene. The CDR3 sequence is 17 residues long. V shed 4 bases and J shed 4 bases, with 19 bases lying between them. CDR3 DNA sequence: TGTGCCAGCAGCTCCCGATCGGGACTTTCCGCCACCGGGGAGCTGTTTTTT. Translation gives CASSSRSGLSATGELFF.

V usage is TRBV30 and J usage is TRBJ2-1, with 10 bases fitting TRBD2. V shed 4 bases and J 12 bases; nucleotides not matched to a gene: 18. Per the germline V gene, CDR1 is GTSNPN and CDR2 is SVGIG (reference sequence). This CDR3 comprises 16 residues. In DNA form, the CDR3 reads TGTGCCTGGACTGCATATGGACTAGCGGCCCTCGGGGGGCAGTTCTTC. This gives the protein CAWTAYGLAALGGQFF.

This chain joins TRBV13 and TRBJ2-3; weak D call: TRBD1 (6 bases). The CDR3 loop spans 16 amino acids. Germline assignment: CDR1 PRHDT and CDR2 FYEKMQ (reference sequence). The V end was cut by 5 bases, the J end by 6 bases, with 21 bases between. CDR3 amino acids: CASSPLFGTTIDTQYF. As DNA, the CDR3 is TGTGCCAGCAGCCCTCTTTTCGGGACAACTATTGATACGCAGTATTTT.